This TCR beta chain is drawn from a study of radiotherapy plus CTLA-4 blockade in lung cancer. Study-level background: Under 20% of patients responded objectively, and about 30% achieved disease control.

Study-wide results and limits: The best predictor of response was reported to be early blood T cell clone dynamics, with interferon-beta.

As to this clone: Its antigen is unidentified.

Trimming cost V 4 bases and J 0 bases, with 11 bases left between them. The V gene's germline CDR1 is SGHRS and CDR2 YFSETQ. The CDR3 is 15 amino acids. The repertoire was sequenced with immunoSEQ multiplex PCR; TCRdb's copy has only in-frame clones and lacks some. The sample lists approximately 83,000 clones, around 79% occurring once. The receptor's source is a human donor with non-small cell lung cancer who had a partial response to radiotherapy plus ipilimumab. Some clones in this sample may be carry-over from other donors' samples. The sequencing here drew on peripheral blood, taken from a patient treated with radiotherapy plus ipilimumab. The chain links TRBV5-1 to TRBJ1-5; maybe TRBD1 (5 bases). The CDR3 DNA is TGCGCCAGCAGCCCTGACAGTTATAGCAATCAGCCCCAGCATTTT. Encoded protein: CASSPDSYSNQPQHF.